Shown below are 25 T cell receptor beta chains from a single sample sequenced in a study of response to subunit inactivated influenza vaccine. From the RT-PCR reads, TCRdb called clonotypes with MiXCR, one entry per CDR3 protein. The table shows around 190,000 distinct CDR3 sequences, with over 13% occurring only once. Sequencing used CD8+ T cells sorted from PBMCs, obtained approximately 5 days after vaccination. These receptor sequences come from a man aged 50-59 years who received an inactivated influenza vaccine.

This clonotype was observed a handful of times. The chain uses TRBV9 and TRBJ2-1; 11 nucleotides agree with TRBD2. The CDR3 sequence is 15 residues long. Unmatched junction bases numbered 4, after V lost 2 bases and J lost 6 bases. Germline V gives CDR1 SGDLS, CDR2 YYNGEE. The CDR3 DNA reads TGTGCCAGCAGCGTTAGCGGGAGGGCCGGCAATGAGCAGTTCTTC. This codes for CASSVSGRAGNEQFF.

In its sample, this clonotype was seen a few times. J is TRBJ2-3 and V is TRBV9; 10 bases line up with TRBD1. Trimming removed 3 bases from V and 4 bases from J; junction bases left unmatched: 11. The CDR3 length is 17 residues. CDR1 is SGDLS and CDR2 is YYNGEE in the germline V gene. In nucleotides, the CDR3 is TGTGCCAGCAGCGCCCGAGCCGGGACAGGGGTAGCAGATACGCAGTATTTT. Amino acids: CASSARAGTGVADTQYF.

The chain has TRBV20-1 and TRBJ2-1; D may be TRBD2 (5 bases). The CDR3 spans 14 residues. The ends were cut back, 1 base at V and 6 bases at J, with 13 bases in the middle. Germline V CDR1 and CDR2: DFQATT, SNEGSKA (reference sequence). CDR3 protein: CSARGLAKGNEQFF. CDR3 coding DNA: TGCAGTGCTAGAGGCCTAGCTAAAGGCAATGAGCAGTTCTTC.

CDR3 in amino acids: CASSFTASGTKDNEQFF. Written as DNA, the CDR3 is TGTGCCAGCAGCTTCACCGCCTCCGGGACAAAAGACAATGAGCAGTTCTTC. The J gene is TRBJ2-1, the V gene TRBV28, with D possibly being TRBD1 (6 bases). The CDR3 has 17 residues. Trimming took off 6 bases at V and 5 bases at J, with 23 bases between the two ends. Germline CDR1 and CDR2: MDHEN and SYDVKM.

The sample holds a few counts of this clonotype. The chain couples TRBV11-2 to TRBJ1-1, with D maybe TRBD1 (6 bases). With 0 bases removed from V and 4 bases from J, the gap between germline ends came to 9 bases. Germline V CDR1 and CDR2: SGHAT, FQNNGV. The CDR3 sequence is 14 residues long. The CDR3 is CASSLEGGGTEAFF. Here the CDR3 DNA reads TGTGCCAGCAGCTTAGAAGGGGGGGGCACTGAAGCTTTCTTT.

This clonotype appeared a few times. The chain joins TRBV11-2 to TRBJ2-4; a possible D gene is TRBD1 (5 bases). V was clipped by 5 bases and J by 4 bases, with 12 bases between them. The length of the CDR3 is 14 residues. Germline CDR1 reads SGHAT; CDR2 reads FQNNGV. CDR3 amino acids: CASSSTGSKNIQYF. The CDR3 DNA reads TGTGCCAGCAGCAGCACAGGATCAAAAAACATTCAGTACTTC.

This clonotype was observed a few times. The V and J genes are TRBV15 and TRBJ2-7, with D possibly matching TRBD1 (6 bases). Germline V gene data show CDR1 as LNHNV and CDR2 as YYDKDF (reference sequence). V was shortened by 0 bases and J by 3 bases, with 15 bases between the two germline ends. The CDR3 length is 16 residues. The CDR3 loop is CATSRDRTERGYEQYF. The CDR3 nucleotides are TGTGCCACCAGCAGAGATCGGACAGAGCGAGGCTACGAGCAGTACTTC.

V gene TRBV4-2 combines with J gene TRBJ1-5, with D tentatively TRBD1 (5 bases). From germline, CDR1 is LGHNA and CDR2 YNFKEQ. Trimming removed 3 bases from V and 3 bases from J, with 12 bases in between. This CDR3 region has 15 residues. CDR3 region: CASSQGDGFNQPQHF. CDR3 in DNA: TGTGCCAGCAGCCAGGGGGACGGCTTCAATCAGCCCCAGCATTTT.

This clonotype was seen more than once but under ten times. The genes are TRBV2 and TRBJ2-1; 7 bases fit TRBD2. This CDR3 spans 15 amino acids. Germline loops: CDR1 SNHLY, CDR2 FYNNEI. The J segment lost 0 bases and the V segment lost 6 bases, leaving 5 bases of the junction unmatched. DNA of the CDR3: TGTGCCAGCAGGGCGGGAGCGGGCTCCTACAATGAGCAGTTCTTC. It translates to CASRAGAGSYNEQFF.

In its sample, this clonotype was seen many times. The V and J genes are TRBV7-6 and TRBJ2-1; 11 bases align to TRBD2. The CDR3 length is 15 residues. V was clipped by 5 bases and J by 4 bases; unmatched bases: 4. CDR1 SGHVS and CDR2 FNYEAQ come from the germline V gene. The CDR3 loop is CASSPGLAEYNEQFF. CDR3 DNA sequence: TGTGCCAGCAGCCCGGGACTAGCGGAATACAATGAGCAGTTCTTC.

This clonotype occurred a few times. The V and J genes are TRBV5-6 and TRBJ2-3; D is tentatively TRBD1 or TRBD2 (5 bases each). Germline V gene data show CDR1 as SGHDT and CDR2 as YYEEEE. CDR3 length: 15 amino acids. V was clipped by 5 bases and J by 4 bases, with 17 bases between them. DNA for the CDR3: TGTGCCAGCAGTCCTCTTCCGGGGCCCCCAGATACGCAGTATTTT. Residues: CASSPLPGPPDTQYF. Drawing the rest from reference TRBV5-6 and TRBJ2-3, the complete variable domain is DAGVTQSPTHLIKTRGQQVTLRCSPKSGHDTVSWYQQALGQGPQFIFQYYEEEERQRGNFPDRFSGHQFPNYSSELNVNALLLGDSALYLCASSPLPGPPDTQYFGPGTRLTVL.

Ten or more counts support this clonotype. This chain uses TRBV4-3 with TRBJ2-5, with D unclear. This CDR3 is 16 amino acids long. Germline CDR1 and CDR2: LGHNA and YSLEER. V dropped 0 bases and J dropped 2 bases, with 13 bases sitting between them. CDR3 sequence reads: CASSQDLRLVQETQYF. CDR3 sequence (DNA): TGCGCCAGCAGCCAAGACCTCAGATTAGTACAAGAGACCCAGTACTTC.

This clonotype was counted many times. The V gene is TRBV2, the J gene TRBJ2-1; maybe TRBD2 (5 bases). V dropped 4 bases and J dropped 3 bases, with 13 bases sitting between them. The CDR3 consists of 15 residues. Per the germline V gene, CDR1 is SNHLY and CDR2 is FYNNEI. This chain's CDR3 is CASSAGGFDYNEQFF. For the CDR3, the DNA is TGTGCCAGCAGTGCCGGCGGGTTTGACTACAATGAGCAGTTCTTC.

CDR3 protein: CSVAVGNTIYF. The CDR3 coding sequence is TGCAGCGTTGCGGTGGGAAACACCATATATTTT. The V and J genes are TRBV29-1 and TRBJ1-3, with D uncertain. Germline V lookup: CDR1 SQVTM, CDR2 ANQGSEA. Trimming removed 4 bases at V and 4 bases at J, with 5 bases between. This CDR3 region has 11 residues.

This clonotype was counted at least ten times. The chain recombines TRBV6-5 with TRBJ2-7; D is unclear. CDR3 length: 14 residues. The germline CDR1 and CDR2 sequences are MNHEY and SVGAGI. V was cut by 0 bases and J by 4 bases, with 10 bases left in between. In DNA, the CDR3 is TGTGCCAGCAGTTACTCTGGCAGAGTGTACGAGCAGTACTTC. It encodes CASSYSGRVYEQYF.

This clonotype was observed many times. CDR3 sequence: CASSLTGSTGELFF. The CDR3 coding sequence is TGTGCCAGCAGCCTGACAGGGAGCACCGGGGAGCTGTTTTTT. This chain uses TRBV14 with TRBJ2-2, with 7 bases aligning to TRBD1. Germline assignment: CDR1 SGHDN and CDR2 FVKESK. Trimming removed 4 bases from V and 4 bases from J; junction bases left unmatched: 3. The CDR3 has 14 amino acids.

The gene calls are TRBV7-9 and TRBJ1-2; D unclear. The CDR3 totals 15 residues. The germline V gene has CDR1 SEHNR and CDR2 FQNEAQ (reference sequence). The V end was cut by 5 bases, the J end by 4 bases, with 17 bases between. DNA for the CDR3: TGTGCCAGCAGCCCAGCGGCGGGGTTTGGCTATGGCTACACCTTC. As protein: CASSPAAGFGYGYTF.

This clonotype was counted many times. The CDR3 DNA sequence: TGCAGTGCTAGAGATCTTCTAGCGGGGGGGCCAAGAGAGACCCAGTACTTC. Its translation: CSARDLLAGGPRETQYF. The chain uses TRBV20-1 and TRBJ2-5; 12 bases fit TRBD2. The CDR3 length is 17 residues. The germline V gene encodes CDR1 DFQATT and CDR2 SNEGSKA (reference sequence). With 0 bases clipped from V and 4 bases from J, the junction kept 9 bases outside the gene matches.

This clonotype appeared a few times. CDR3 sequence (DNA): TGTGCCAGCAGCTTAGTTCTTGCGGGAGATATCGACACCGGGGAGCTGTTTTTT. Encoded protein: CASSLVLAGDIDTGELFF. The gene calls are TRBV11-1 and TRBJ2-2, with TRBD2 matching 7 bases. CDR3 length equals 18 residues. The V and J ends lost 1 base and 3 bases, in that order; junction bases with no gene match: 11. The V gene's germline CDR1 is SGHAT and CDR2 FQDESV (reference sequence).

This clonotype has a count of ten or more. The chain combines TRBV5-1 with TRBJ2-1; 11 bases are shared with TRBD2. The CDR3 is 16 residues long. The J segment lost 8 bases and the V segment lost 1 base, leaving 8 bases of the junction unmatched. Germline lookup yields CDR1 SGHRS and CDR2 YFSETQ. CDR3 amino acids: CASSLLLAGVVDEQFF. For the CDR3, the DNA is TGCGCCAGCAGCTTGCTACTAGCGGGAGTTGTAGATGAGCAGTTCTTC.

The V and J genes are TRBV3-1 and TRBJ2-1; possible D gene TRBD1, 5 bases. V was clipped by 1 base and J by 8 bases, with 12 bases between them. There are 14 residues in the CDR3. Germline CDR1 reads LGHDT; CDR2 reads YNNKEL (reference sequence). The CDR3 loop reads CASSQVGVSDEQFF. The CDR3 region has the DNA TGTGCCAGCAGCCAAGTAGGGGTATCCGATGAGCAGTTCTTC.

The V call is TRBV15, the J call TRBJ2-7; D remains unclear. CDR1 is LNHNV and CDR2 is YYDKDF in the germline V gene (reference sequence). The germline V and J ends were trimmed by 5 bases and 1 base, with 12 bases remaining between them. CDR3 size: 14 residues. CDR3 DNA: TGTGCCACCAGCCCCTGGACCGGGTCCTACGAGCAGTACTTC. Its protein product is CATSPWTGSYEQYF. The full variable domain, with the rest looked up from reference TRBV15 and TRBJ2-7, is DAMVIQNPRYQVTQFGKPVTLSCSQTLNHNVMYWYQQKSSQAPKLLFHYYDKDFNNEADTPDNFQSRRPNTSFCFLDIRSPGLGDTAMYLCATSPWTGSYEQYFGPGTRLTVT.

This clonotype was counted between two and nine times. This chain links TRBV15 with TRBJ2-1; D unresolved. CDR3 length: 15 residues. CDR1 and CDR2 (germline): LNHNV, YYDKDF (reference sequence). The V end was cut by 0 bases, the J end by 5 bases, with 11 bases between. The DNA for the CDR3 is TGTGCCACCAGCAGAGATCTTGGTTGGGACAATGAGCAGTTCTTC. Translated: CATSRDLGWDNEQFF. Filled out from reference TRBV15 and TRBJ2-1, the complete variable domain reads DAMVIQNPRYQVTQFGKPVTLSCSQTLNHNVMYWYQQKSSQAPKLLFHYYDKDFNNEADTPDNFQSRRPNTSFCFLDIRSPGLGDTAMYLCATSRDLGWDNEQFFGPGTRLTVL.

This chain joins TRBV4-2 and TRBJ2-3; no reliable D call. The CDR3 is 16 amino acids. Per germline, CDR1 LGHNA and CDR2 YNFKEQ. Between the trimmed V and J ends, which lost 6 bases and 8 bases, there was a span of 24 bases. The CDR3 loop is CASSPEAYSWVGTQYF. The CDR3 DNA reads TGTGCCAGCAGTCCCGAGGCCTATTCCTGGGTAGGTACGCAGTATTTT.

This clonotype was recorded a few times. This rearrangement joins TRBV29-1 to TRBJ2-7, with 7 bases matching TRBD1. Germline values: CDR1 SQVTM, CDR2 ANQGSEA. V shed 4 bases, J shed 4 bases, and the junction held 10 bases outside the gene matches. The CDR3 extends over 14 amino acids. The CDR3 here is CSVATGVSAYEQYF. The CDR3 DNA reads as TGCAGCGTTGCCACAGGGGTATCGGCGTACGAGCAGTACTTC.